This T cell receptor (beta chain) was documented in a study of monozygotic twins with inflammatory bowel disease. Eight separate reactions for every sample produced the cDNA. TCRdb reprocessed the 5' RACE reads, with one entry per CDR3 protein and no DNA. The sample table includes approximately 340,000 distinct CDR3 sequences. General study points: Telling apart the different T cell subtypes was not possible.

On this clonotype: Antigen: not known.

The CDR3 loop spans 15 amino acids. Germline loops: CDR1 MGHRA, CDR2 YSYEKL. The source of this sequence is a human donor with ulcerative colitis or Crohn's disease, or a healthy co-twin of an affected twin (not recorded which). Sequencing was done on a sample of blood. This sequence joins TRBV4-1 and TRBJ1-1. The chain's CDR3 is CASSSRDSPYTEAFF.